This is a list of T cell receptor beta chains from one sample in a study of OX40 agonist ivuxolimab in advanced cancers. Here immunoSEQ multiplex PCR was the method, and the copy in TCRdb shows in-frame clones only, minus some. The sample includes more than 25,000 clones, about nine tenths of them seen just once. The source material was CD4+ or CD8+ T cells sorted from blood, sampled in a trial of the OX40 agonist ivuxolimab. The origin of the receptors is an adult with an advanced solid tumor such as melanoma, head and neck, liver or kidney cancer. The CDR3 runs from the conserved cysteine through the conserved F or W. A D gene is named only where the DNA matches it firmly. The size of a clone is reported for some rows only, either as once, few or many, or as a class for expanded clones.

>TRBJ2-3|NA|TRBD2|TRBV4-3
CASSHQTSGRAPPDTQYF
TGCGCCAGCAGCCATCAGACTAGCGGGAGGGCCCCCCCAGATACGCAGTATTTT
>TRBJ1-1|NA|NA|TRBV19
CASSPDLTNTEAFF
TGTGCCAGTTCCCCGGATTTGACTAACACTGAAGCTTTCTTT
>TRBJ1-3|NA|NA|TRBV11-2
CASSLTGVGAGNTIYF
TGTGCCAGCAGCTTAACGGGAGTAGGGGCTGGAAACACCATATATTTT
>TRBJ2-2|NA|NA|TRBV18
CASSSDPLGELFF
TGTGCCAGCTCATCGGACCCCCTCGGGGAGCTGTTTTTT
>TRBJ2-1|NA|NA|TRBV19
CASLGQSQNEQFF
TGTGCCAGTCTCGGACAGTCCCAAAATGAGCAGTTCTTC
>TRBJ1-1|NA|NA|TRBV11-3
CASSDGGRVEAFF
TGTGCCAGCAGCGACGGCGGGCGAGTTGAAGCTTTCTTT
>TRBJ1-5|few|TRBD1|TRBV9
CASSAGTVTNQPQHF
TGTGCCAGCAGCGCCGGGACAGTAACTAACCAGCCCCAGCATTTT
>TRBJ1-1|NA|NA|TRBV4-2
CASSHTGNTEAFF
TGTGCCAGCAGCCACACAGGGAACACTGAAGCTTTCTTT
>TRBJ1-1|NA|NA|TRBV5-6
CASSIGRAEAFF
TGTGCCAGCAGCATAGGGAGGGCTGAAGCTTTCTTT
>TRBJ1-1|NA|TRBD1|TRBV19
CARRQGANTEAFF
TGTGCCAGAAGACAGGGGGCGAACACTGAAGCTTTCTTT
>TRBJ2-2|NA|NA|TRBV7-6
CASSITGRTGELFF
TGTGCCAGCAGCATAACAGGGCGGACCGGGGAGCTGTTTTTT
>TRBJ2-7|NA|NA|TRBV18
CASSPRQESSYEQYF
TGTGCCAGCTCACCACGTCAGGAGAGCTCCTACGAGCAGTACTTC
>TRBJ2-1|NA|TRBD2|TRBV9
CASSVTGTSGREGNEQFF
TGTGCCAGCAGCGTAACAGGGACTAGCGGGAGGGAGGGCAATGAGCAGTTCTTC